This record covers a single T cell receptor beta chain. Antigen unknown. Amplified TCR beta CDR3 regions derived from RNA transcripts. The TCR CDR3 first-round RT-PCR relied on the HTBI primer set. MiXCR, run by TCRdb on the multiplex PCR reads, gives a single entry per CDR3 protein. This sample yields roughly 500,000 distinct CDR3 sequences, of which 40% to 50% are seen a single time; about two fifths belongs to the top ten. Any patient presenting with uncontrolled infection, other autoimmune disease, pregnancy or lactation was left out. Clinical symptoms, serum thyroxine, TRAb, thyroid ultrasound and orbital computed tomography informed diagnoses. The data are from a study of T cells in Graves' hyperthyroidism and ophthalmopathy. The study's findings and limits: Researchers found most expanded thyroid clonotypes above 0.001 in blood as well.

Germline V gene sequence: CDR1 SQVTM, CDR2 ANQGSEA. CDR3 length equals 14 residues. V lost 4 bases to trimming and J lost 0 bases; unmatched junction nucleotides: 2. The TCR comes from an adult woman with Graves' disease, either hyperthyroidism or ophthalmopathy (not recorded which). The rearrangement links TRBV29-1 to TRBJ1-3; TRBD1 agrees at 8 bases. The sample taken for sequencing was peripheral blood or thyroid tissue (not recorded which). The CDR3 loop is CSVGDRSSGNTIYF. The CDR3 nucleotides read TGCAGCGTTGGGGACAGGAGCTCTGGAAACACCATATATTTT.